A single sample gave rise to the 30 T cell receptor beta chains below, sequenced in a study of T cells after yellow fever vaccination (dated by TCRdb to between 2017 and 2020). Taken with the paper, the label for treatment or condition translates to: live attenuated yellow fever vaccine strain. The library was generated by 5' RACE. TCRdb records Illumina HiSeq 2500 as the sequencer. TCRdb took the public reads, trimmed them with fastp at Q25, ran MiXCR for clone calling and kept in-frame beta chains. Each CDR3 protein gets just one entry, which takes the most common genes and DNA from the rows behind it. This sample is represented by under 50,000 distinct CDR3 sequences; around 6.8% of them were singletons. The ten most abundant clones make up roughly 10% of the sample. Source: PBMCs, either bulk or a sorted T-cell subset (CD4+, CD8+, memory, or dextramer-sorted; not recorded which), taken 45 days after the yellow fever booster vaccination. These receptors were collected from a man under 40 who received the YFV17D yellow fever vaccine.

This clonotype appeared many times. The gene calls are TRBV7-6 and TRBJ2-2; 14 bases agree with TRBD2. Germline V gene lookup returns CDR1 SGHVS and CDR2 FNYEAQ. V lost 3 bases, J lost 3 bases, and 3 bases stayed unmatched. This CDR3 comprises 17 residues. CDR3 residues: CASSLETSGRDTGELFF. The CDR3 DNA reads TGTGCCAGCAGCTTGGAGACTAGCGGGAGGGACACCGGGGAGCTGTTTTTT.

The CDR3 nucleotides read TGTGCCAGTAGTTGGACTAGCGAGATGGCAGATACGCAGTATTTT. The encoded protein is CASSWTSEMADTQYF. This chain links TRBV19 with TRBJ2-3; 9 bases align to TRBD2. The length of the CDR3 is 15 residues. J was trimmed by 4 bases and V by 5 bases; bases with no gene match: 7. Germline CDR1 LNHDA, CDR2 SQIVND (reference sequence).

This clonotype was observed many times. The chain carries TRBV6-2 or TRBV6-3 and TRBJ2-1, with D possibly TRBD2 on 6 matching bases. Trimming took 7 bases from V and 5 from J, leaving 21 bases between them. This CDR3 spans 16 amino acids. Germline V lookup: CDR1 MNHEY, CDR2 SVGEGT. CDR3 sequence (DNA): TGTGCCAGCACCCCCTACGCTTGGGCTAGCGACAATGAGCAGTTCTTC. It specifies CASTPYAWASDNEQFF.

This clonotype has a handful of counts. The V gene is TRBV7-2, the J gene TRBJ1-3, with TRBD1 identical over 10 bases. J gave up 4 bases and V 5 bases, and 2 bases lay outside the gene matches. The CDR3 length is 14 residues. From germline, CDR1 is SGHTA and CDR2 FQGNSA. The CDR3 spells CASSRDRGGNTIYF. The CDR3 nucleotides read TGTGCCAGCAGCCGGGACAGGGGCGGAAACACCATATATTTT.

This clonotype was detected only a few times. This chain connects TRBV27 to TRBJ2-1, with unresolved D. The CDR3 is 12 residues long. V gave up 3 bases and J gave up 7 bases, with 7 bases separating them. In germline, CDR1 is MNHEY, CDR2 SMNVEV (reference sequence). The CDR3 spells CASSFLGNEQFF. As DNA, the CDR3 is TGTGCCAGCAGTTTTTTGGGTAATGAGCAGTTCTTC.

This clonotype was detected many times. This sequence joins TRBV20-1 and TRBJ2-1, with TRBD2 matching over 11 bases. V trimming: 8 bases; J trimming: 3 bases; junction bases outside the gene matches: 15. The CDR3 totals 17 residues. From germline, CDR1 is DFQATT and CDR2 SNEGSKA (reference sequence). This CDR3 is CSLKGTSGTIGYNEQFF. Written as DNA, the CDR3 is TGCAGTCTAAAGGGGACTAGCGGCACTATCGGCTACAATGAGCAGTTCTTC.

The chain uses TRBV5-4 and TRBJ2-1, with 9 bases fitting TRBD1. The CDR3 runs 16 residues. With V trimmed by 3 bases and J by 10 bases, 14 bases remained unmatched. Germline values: CDR1 SGHNT, CDR2 YYREEE (reference sequence). In nucleotides, the CDR3 is TGTGCCAGCAGCTCCGGAGACAGGGGGGGGCTGGGAGAGCAGTTCTTC. This gives the protein CASSSGDRGGLGEQFF.

The V and J genes are TRBV18 and TRBJ2-2; the D gene is possibly TRBD2 (6 bases). Trimming left V 2 bases short and J 5 bases short, with 12 bases between. The CDR3 is made up of 15 amino acids. CDR1 and CDR2 (germline): KGHSH, LQKENI. CDR3 sequence reads: CASSPTGRGTGELFF. The CDR3 region has the DNA TGTGCCAGCTCACCAACGGGACGGGGGACCGGGGAGCTGTTTTTT.

This clonotype was observed at least ten times. The V and J genes are TRBV20-1 and TRBJ2-7; 9 positions agree with TRBD2. V was pared by 0 bases and J by 4 bases, with 10 bases of the junction left unmatched. The CDR3 covers 16 residues. The V gene's germline CDR1 is DFQATT and CDR2 SNEGSKA (reference sequence). The chain's CDR3 is CSARDVGSGRQYEQYF. DNA of the CDR3: TGCAGTGCTAGAGATGTAGGCAGCGGGAGGCAATACGAGCAGTACTTC.

This clonotype was picked up one time. A read error may explain this, as a much larger clone is one base away. V gene TRBV11-2 combines with J gene TRBJ2-7; the match to TRBD1 covers 7 bases. Germline V lookup: CDR1 SGHAT, CDR2 FQNNGV. The CDR3 runs to 18 residues. The CDR3 sequence is CASNLGPTGASPSYEQYF. For the CDR3, the DNA is TGTGCCAGCAACTTAGGCCCCACAGGGGCCTCTCCCTCCTACGAGCAGTACTTC.

This chain joins TRBV3-2 and TRBJ2-1. TRBV3-2 is annotated as a pseudogene. The CDR3 totals 19 residues. The DNA of the CDR3 is TGTGCCTGCTGCCAAGATGTTCAGTGTGAGGCTAGCTCCTACAATGAGCAGTTCTTC. This encodes CACCQDVQCEASSYNEQFF.

This clonotype was picked up many times. The chain links TRBV7-9 to TRBJ1-1; possibly TRBD1 for D (5 bases). Trimming took off 5 bases at V and 1 base at J, with 14 bases between the two ends. The V gene's germline CDR1 is SEHNR and CDR2 FQNEAQ (reference sequence). CDR3 length equals 15 residues. The chain's CDR3 is CASSPSRGWNTEAFF. CDR3 sequence (DNA): TGTGCCAGCAGCCCTAGTCGGGGGTGGAACACTGAAGCTTTCTTT.

This clonotype has just a few counts. The chain has TRBV20-1 and TRBJ2-7, with D possibly being TRBD2 (6 bases). The CDR3 has 13 amino acids. With 1 base removed from V and 6 bases from J, the gap between germline ends came to 13 bases. From germline, CDR1 is DFQATT and CDR2 SNEGSKA (reference sequence). DNA for the CDR3: TGCAGTGCTAGAGTTGCGGTGGGAGGCGAGCAGTACTTC. It encodes CSARVAVGGEQYF.

This clonotype was detected ten times or more. The chain joins TRBV15 to TRBJ2-1, with TRBD2 matching over 8 bases. CDR1 LNHNV and CDR2 YYDKDF come from the germline V gene (reference sequence). This CDR3 comprises 15 residues. The J segment lost 5 bases and the V segment lost 8 bases, leaving 11 bases of the junction unmatched. The CDR3 bases are TGTGCCACCGGGGTAAGCGGGAGTATGAACAATGAGCAGTTCTTC. Its protein product is CATGVSGSMNNEQFF. Full variable domain (outside the CDR3, taken from reference TRBV15 and TRBJ2-1): DAMVIQNPRYQVTQFGKPVTLSCSQTLNHNVMYWYQQKSSQAPKLLFHYYDKDFNNEADTPDNFQSRRPNTSFCFLDIRSPGLGDTAMYLCATGVSGSMNNEQFFGPGTRLTVL.

This clonotype was seen a handful of times. The DNA of the CDR3 is TGTGCCAGCAGCTTGGGGATCCAAGAGACCCAGTACTTC. Translated: CASSLGIQETQYF. This chain joins TRBV7-8 and TRBJ2-5; no clear D. The CDR3 loop spans 13 amino acids. Trimming stripped 3 bases from V and 1 base from J, with 6 bases between. CDR1 is SGHVS and CDR2 is FQNEAQ in the germline V gene.

This clonotype has ten or more counts. The chain recombines TRBV29-1 with TRBJ2-7; D possibly corresponds to TRBD2 (6 bases). The CDR3 covers 12 residues. In germline, CDR1 is SQVTM, CDR2 ANQGSEA. This CDR3 reads CSGRDSSYEQYF. Written as DNA, the CDR3 is TGCAGTGGACGGGACTCCTCCTACGAGCAGTACTTC.

The chain's CDR3 is CASSTTAGRGDTQYF. The CDR3 DNA is TGTGCCAGCAGTACAACAGCGGGAAGAGGAGATACGCAGTATTTT. The rearrangement uses TRBV27 and TRBJ2-3, with 7 bases matching TRBD2. V shed 5 bases, J shed 5 bases, and the junction held 10 bases outside the gene matches. The germline V gene encodes CDR1 MNHEY and CDR2 SMNVEV (reference sequence). The CDR3 totals 15 residues.

In this sample, this clonotype turned up a few times. The genes are TRBV7-8 and TRBJ1-4, with D uncertain. The germline V gene encodes CDR1 SGHVS and CDR2 FQNEAQ. V lost 7 bases and J lost 5, with 14 bases in between. CDR3 length: 14 residues. CDR3 residues: CASKIGGLNEKLFF. In DNA, the CDR3 is TGTGCCAGCAAAATTGGAGGGCTAAATGAAAAACTGTTTTTT.

This clonotype was found many times. The V call is TRBV20-1, the J call TRBJ1-5; D is unclear. The length of the CDR3 is 15 residues. Looked up from germline, CDR1 is DFQATT and CDR2 is SNEGSKA (reference sequence). V was clipped by 3 bases and J by 7 bases, with 19 bases between them. CDR3 in amino acids: CSARRLGKEYQPQHF. In nucleotides, the CDR3 is TGCAGTGCTAGGAGATTGGGGAAGGAGTACCAGCCCCAGCATTTT.

This clonotype was counted between two and nine times. The chain joins TRBV25-1 to TRBJ2-5, with a tentative D call TRBD1 (5 bases). The germline CDR1 and CDR2 sequences are MGHDK and SYGVNS. The CDR3 length is 14 residues. V lost 5 bases and J 2 bases, leaving 12 bases between the germline ends. The DNA for the CDR3 is TGTGCCAGCAGTAGAGCGACAGTTCAAGAGACCCAGTACTTC. Its translation: CASSRATVQETQYF.

The chain's CDR3 is CATSVSGRGTYNEQFF. Here the CDR3 DNA reads TGTGCCACCAGTGTCAGCGGGAGGGGAACCTACAATGAGCAGTTCTTC. The chain joins TRBV24-1 to TRBJ2-1; 10 bases align to TRBD2. The CDR3 covers 16 residues. Germline loops: CDR1 KGHDR, CDR2 SFDVKD. With V trimmed by 5 bases and J by 2 bases, 5 bases remained unmatched.

This clonotype was seen a handful of times. The rearrangement links TRBV6-2 or TRBV6-3 to TRBJ2-7; D may match TRBD1 or TRBD2 (5 bases each). V dropped 6 bases and J dropped 2 bases, with 17 bases sitting between them. This CDR3 comprises 15 residues. The germline CDR1 and CDR2 sequences are MNHEY and SVGEGT. CDR3: CASRVVGTATYEQYF. The CDR3 nucleotides read TGTGCCAGCAGGGTTGTCGGGACGGCCACCTACGAGCAGTACTTC.

There are a few counts of this clonotype. V gene TRBV3-1 combines with J gene TRBJ2-1; the match to TRBD2 covers 11 bases. CDR1 is LGHDT and CDR2 is YNNKEL in the germline V gene (reference sequence). The CDR3 runs 19 residues. V lost 6 bases to trimming and J lost 4 bases; unmatched junction nucleotides: 17. CDR3 in DNA: TGTGCCAGCAGGCCAAGGGTAGCGGTGGGACTAGCGGCTTACAATGAGCAGTTCTTC. It specifies CASRPRVAVGLAAYNEQFF.

In this sample, this clonotype turned up many times. The chain links TRBV7-8 to TRBJ1-1; D ambiguous. This CDR3 spans 14 amino acids. Germline CDR1 is SGHVS and CDR2 is FQNEAQ. The V gene lost 5 bases and the J gene lost 1 base, with 11 bases spanning the gap. The CDR3 coding sequence is TGTGCCAGCAGCGCGCACAGAGAGAACACTGAAGCTTTCTTT. Encoded protein: CASSAHRENTEAFF.

This clonotype occurred many times. This chain joins TRBV4-3 and TRBJ2-3; D might be TRBD1 or TRBD2, each matching 5 bases. This CDR3 region has 16 residues. From germline, CDR1 is LGHNA and CDR2 YSLEER. Trimming pared 0 bases from V and 2 bases from J, leaving 12 bases between. In nucleotides, the CDR3 is TGCGCCAGCAGCCAAGATCGGGACGGCTACACAGATACGCAGTATTTT. Its translation: CASSQDRDGYTDTQYF.

This clonotype was detected many times. V is TRBV4-2 and J is TRBJ2-1; D gene unclear. Trimming cost V 7 bases and J 9 bases, with 22 bases left between them. The CDR3 covers 15 residues. Germline V gene data show CDR1 as LGHNA and CDR2 as YNFKEQ. The CDR3 reads CASIPAGAAAGEQFF. Here the CDR3 DNA reads TGTGCCAGCATTCCAGCAGGAGCAGCCGCCGGTGAGCAGTTCTTC.

The chain combines TRBV15 with TRBJ2-7; maybe TRBD2 (6 bases). V was shortened by 0 bases and J by 6 bases, with 18 bases between the two germline ends. The CDR3 is made up of 16 amino acids. Per the germline V gene, CDR1 is LNHNV and CDR2 is YYDKDF (reference sequence). The CDR3 sequence: CATSRERLPTGGEQYF. CDR3 nucleotide sequence: TGTGCCACCAGCAGAGAAAGGCTCCCGACCGGGGGCGAGCAGTACTTC.

This clonotype has more than one count but fewer than ten. The CDR3 spells CASKPVRPTSTDTQYF. CDR3 bases: TGCGCCAGCAAACCCGTACGACCCACTAGCACAGATACGCAGTATTTT. The chain uses TRBV10-1 and TRBJ2-3; D is uncertain. This CDR3 has 16 residues. Germline V gene sequence: CDR1 WNHNN, CDR2 SYGVQD (reference sequence). The V and J ends lost 7 bases and 0 bases respectively, with 17 bases between them.

In this sample, this clonotype turned up a few times. The CDR3, as DNA: TGCAGTGCCGAACCCTTACAGAACCAAGAGACCCAGTACTTC. It is translated as CSAEPLQNQETQYF. This chain connects TRBV20-1 to TRBJ2-5, with D uncertain. This CDR3 comprises 14 residues. The germline V gene encodes CDR1 DFQATT and CDR2 SNEGSKA (reference sequence). Trimming left V 6 bases short and J 0 bases short, with 14 bases between.

At least ten counts were recorded for this clonotype. The chain employs TRBV12-3 or TRBV12-4 and TRBJ2-7; D gene ambiguous. The CDR3 has 13 residues. Trimming shortened V by 6 bases and J by 1 base, and 10 bases separated the two germline ends. The CDR3 reads CASSQLSSYEQYF. CDR3 bases: TGTGCCAGCAGCCAGTTAAGTTCCTACGAGCAGTACTTC.